These 32 T cell receptor beta chains share one sample of origin, sequenced in a study of T cells in women clearing cervical HPV infection. The method was immunoSEQ multiplex PCR; TCRdb's version includes in-frame clones alone and lacks a portion of them. Here the sample table reports 18,000 or so clones. Sequences were obtained from blood buffy coat. The receptor source for this set is a woman between 18 and 69 years old with a cervical HPV16 infection that either progressed to CIN3+ or cleared (not recorded which).

Concerning this clone itself: The CDR3 end is not reached by the read, which stops 3 residues before it; the germline J gene fills it in. The gene calls are TRBV9 and TRBJ2-1, with 7 bases aligning to TRBD1. This CDR3 spans 14 amino acids. Germline loops: CDR1 SGDLS, CDR2 YYNGEE. V lost 1 base to trimming and J lost 7 bases; unmatched junction nucleotides: 5. Here the CDR3 reads CASSVFQGVNEQFF. The part of the CDR3 DNA that was read is TGTGCCAGCAGCGTATTCCAGGGGGTGAATGAG.

Of note for this clone: The read stops 3 residues short of the end of the CDR3; the missing end is completed from the germline J gene. The chain uses TRBV5-5 and TRBJ2-7; 9 bases are a match to TRBD1. V was pared by 7 bases and J by 1 base, with 9 bases of the junction left unmatched. The CDR3 runs to 15 residues. Per germline, CDR1 SGHKS and CDR2 YYEKEE (reference sequence). CDR3: CASLRSGQGSYEQYF. The CDR3 bases that were read are TGTGCCAGCCTACGCTCGGGACAGGGTTCCTACGAG.

A remark on this clone: The read finishes 3 residues shy of the CDR3 end, and the germline J gene is used to complete it. V usage is TRBV19 and J usage is TRBJ2-4; the D gene is possibly TRBD1 (6 bases). Looked up from germline, CDR1 is LNHDA and CDR2 is SQIVND (reference sequence). The CDR3 runs 10 residues. The CDR3 sequence is CASRDNGQYF. The part of the CDR3 DNA that was read is TGTGCCAGCCGGGACAATGGT.

With respect to this clone: The CDR3 is cut off 3 residues early in the read; its end comes from the germline J gene. The chain has TRBV10-3 and TRBJ1-5; no reliable D call. This CDR3 region has 16 residues. Germline CDR1 reads ENHRY; CDR2 reads SYGVKD. The V end was cut by 2 bases, the J end by 1 base, with 12 bases between. The CDR3 spells CAISELPGRSNQPQHF. The CDR3 bases that were read are TGTGCCATCAGTGAGCTCCCGGGTAGGAGCAATCAGCCC.

Details on this clone: The DNA ends 3 residues before the CDR3 does, and the rest of the CDR3 is filled in from the germline J gene. J is TRBJ2-7 and V is TRBV11-2, with 8 bases matching TRBD2. Trimming at V came to 3 bases and at J to 3 bases, leaving 4 bases not matched to a gene. Per the germline V gene, CDR1 is SGHAT and CDR2 is FQNNGV. The CDR3 sequence is 14 residues long. This chain's CDR3 is CASSFGSGVYEQYF. Incomplete CDR3 DNA: TGTGCCAGCAGCTTTGGTAGCGGGGTCTACGAG. Full variable domain (outside the CDR3, taken from reference TRBV11-2 and TRBJ2-7): EAGVAQSPRYKIIEKRQSVAFWCNPISGHATLYWYQQILGQGPKLLIQFQNNGVVDDSQLPKDRFSAERLKGVDSTLKIQPAKLEDSAVYLCASSFGSGVYEQYFGPGTRLTVT.

Comment on this clone: The read terminates 3 residues before the CDR3 end, so the remaining end is supplied by the germline J gene. V and J are TRBV11-2 and TRBJ2-7; 7 bases fit TRBD2. There are 15 residues in the CDR3. The J segment lost 0 bases and the V segment lost 2 bases, leaving 4 bases of the junction unmatched. Per germline, CDR1 SGHAT and CDR2 FQNNGV. CDR3 sequence: CASSLSGASSYEQYF. The sequenced part of the CDR3 DNA is TGTGCCAGCAGCTTAAGCGGGGCCAGCTCCTACGAG.

To note about this clone: The read terminates 3 residues before the CDR3 end, so the remaining end is supplied by the germline J gene. This chain joins TRBV2 and TRBJ1-1; D is perhaps TRBD1 (6 bases). The CDR3 contains 16 residues. The germline V gene encodes CDR1 SNHLY and CDR2 FYNNEI. This CDR3 reads CASSGPRQDYIYEAFF. The part of the CDR3 DNA that was read is TGTGCCAGCAGTGGGCCCCGACAGGATTACATCTACGAG. Supplemented by reference TRBV2 and TRBJ1-1, the full variable domain reads EPEVTQTPSHQVTQMGQEVILRCVPISNHLYFYWYRQILGQKVEFLVSFYNNEISEKSEIFDDQFSVERPDGSNFTLKIRSTKLEDSAMYFCASSGPRQDYIYEAFFGQGTRLTVV.

Partial CDR3 DNA: TGCAGTGCTATAATACTAGCGGGTATCAACAACGAG. Protein product: CSAIILAGINNE. The entire CDR3 is CSAIILAGINNEQYF. The genes are TRBV20-1 and TRBJ2-7; TRBD2 matches 9 bases. The CDR3 end falls 3 residues outside the read, so it is completed with the germline J gene. Germline V lookup: CDR1 DFQATT, CDR2 SNEGSKA (reference sequence). V dropped 4 bases and J dropped 5; count of bases not matched to a gene: 12. The CDR3 totals 15 residues.

With regard to this clone: The read halts 3 residues ahead of the CDR3 end, with the missing end drawn from the germline J gene. The rearrangement joins TRBV30 to TRBJ2-5; D not certain. Trimming removed 2 bases at V and 4 bases at J, with 5 bases between. The CDR3 has 11 amino acids. The V gene's germline CDR1 is GTSNPN and CDR2 SVGIG (reference sequence). The CDR3 DNA, read in part, is TGTGCCTGGAGTAACGGAGAGACC. The encoded protein is CAWSNGET. The full-length CDR3 reads as CAWSNGETQYF.

CDR3 amino acids: CASTRDSTDTQYF. CDR3 DNA (partial): TGTGCCAGCACCCGGGACTCCACAGATACG. This chain links TRBV12-3 or TRBV12-4 with TRBJ2-3; a possible D gene is TRBD2 (6 bases). The CDR3 end lies 3 residues beyond the end of the read and is filled in from the germline J gene. Between the trimmed V and J ends, which lost 7 bases and 2 bases, there was a span of 10 bases. There are 13 residues in the CDR3.

Concerning this clone: The CDR3 end falls 3 residues outside the read, so it is completed with the germline J gene. The chain carries TRBV19 and TRBJ1-3; D call uncertain. CDR1 is LNHDA and CDR2 is SQIVND in the germline V gene (reference sequence). V lost 3 bases, J lost 0 bases, and 18 bases lay in between. This CDR3 comprises 18 residues. The covered CDR3 bases are TGTGCCAGTAGTATTGGTCGTAAGCGCGTATACTCTGGAAACACC. The encoded protein is CASSIGRKRVYSGNT. The whole CDR3 protein reads CASSIGRKRVYSGNTIYF.

As concerns this clone: The read is 3 residues too short to cover the CDR3 end, so that end is filled in from the germline J gene. The chain uses TRBV7-9 and TRBJ2-7; no definite D call. Germline values: CDR1 SEHNR, CDR2 FQNEAQ (reference sequence). This CDR3 region has 13 residues. Trimming left V 5 bases short and J 2 bases short, with 10 bases between. Incomplete CDR3 DNA: TGTGCCAGCAGCCCGCGTGGGCCCTACGAG. Amino acids: CASSPRGPYE. The CDR3, in full, reads CASSPRGPYEQYF.

Turning to this clone: The read comes to an end 3 residues before the CDR3 does, leaving the germline J gene to fill in the end. The J gene is TRBJ2-3, the V gene TRBV5-4, with 7 bases identical to TRBD2. This CDR3 region has 13 residues. Germline V CDR1 and CDR2: SGHNT, YYREEE (reference sequence). V shed 7 bases, J shed 1 base, and the junction held 3 bases outside the gene matches. The part of the CDR3 DNA that was read is TGTGCCAGCCATGGGGGGGGCACAGATACG. This encodes CASHGGGTDT. The whole CDR3 protein reads CASHGGGTDTQYF.

Remarks on this clone: The read falls 3 residues short of the CDR3 end, and the missing part is taken from the germline J gene. The rearrangement uses TRBV7-8 and TRBJ1-2, with TRBD1 matching over 8 bases. CDR1 SGHVS and CDR2 FQNEAQ come from the germline V gene. The CDR3 has 15 residues. V was pared by 1 base and J by 4 bases, with 5 bases of the junction left unmatched. CDR3 in amino acids: CASSLGPGGSYGYTF. CDR3 DNA (partial): TGTGCCAGCAGCTTAGGGCCAGGGGGCAGCTATGGC.

Comments on this clone: The CDR3 is cut off 3 residues early in the read; its end comes from the germline J gene. The chain uses TRBV20-1 and TRBJ2-7; 8 nucleotides match TRBD2. Losses at the gene ends were 0 bases for V and 6 bases for J; bases not matched to a gene: 13. Germline lookup yields CDR1 DFQATT and CDR2 SNEGSKA (reference sequence). The CDR3 has 16 amino acids. The sequenced CDR3 bases are TGCAGTGCTAGAGATCTAATCTCTACCGGGGGGGGCGAG. Translating gives CSARDLISTGGGE. The CDR3 as a whole reads CSARDLISTGGGEQYF.

In the case of this clone: The DNA ends 3 residues before the CDR3 does, and the rest of the CDR3 is filled in from the germline J gene. The chain employs TRBV6-1 and TRBJ2-2; maybe TRBD2 (5 bases). The CDR3 sequence is 14 residues long. V lost 4 bases, J lost 5 bases, and 11 bases lay in between. Per germline, CDR1 MNHNS and CDR2 SASEGT. The DNA read from the CDR3 is TGTGCCAGCAGTGGGGAAGCGGTTACCGGGGAG. Its translation is CASSGEAVTGE. Given in full, the CDR3 is CASSGEAVTGELFF.

Points on this clone: With the read ending 3 residues before the CDR3 end, the germline J gene is used to fill in that end. The rearrangement uses TRBV30 and TRBJ2-2; 11 bases agree with TRBD2. Germline CDR1 reads GTSNPN; CDR2 reads SVGIG (reference sequence). Trimming cost V 7 bases and J 1 base; bases outside gene matches: 5. CDR3 size: 15 residues. The CDR3 reads CASTSGIRNTGELFF. The covered CDR3 bases are TGTGCCTCGACTAGCGGGATAAGGAACACCGGGGAG.

Turning to this clone: Sequencing ends 3 residues short of the CDR3 end; the germline J gene provides the rest. The chain employs TRBV28 and TRBJ2-7; 8 bases agree with TRBD1. Losses at the gene ends were 5 bases for V and 2 bases for J; bases not matched to a gene: 11. Per germline, CDR1 MDHEN and CDR2 SYDVKM. This CDR3 spans 16 amino acids. The CDR3 DNA, read in part, is TGTGCCAGCAGTACAATTGACAGGGGATTGGCCTACGAG. Translating it yields CASSTIDRGLAYE. The complete CDR3 protein is CASSTIDRGLAYEQYF.

As for this clone: The sequenced fragment ends 3 residues before the CDR3 boundary, so the rest is inferred from the germline J gene. The chain combines TRBV5-6 with TRBJ1-4; the D gene is possibly TRBD1 (5 bases). Trimming removed 2 bases from V and 4 bases from J, with 12 bases in between. Germline V gene sequence: CDR1 SGHDT, CDR2 YYEEEE. CDR3 length: 15 residues. The CDR3 DNA, read in part, is TGTGCCAGCAGCTTTCGGACAATCAGTAATGAAAAA. It is translated as CASSFRTISNEK. The entire CDR3 protein reads CASSFRTISNEKLFF.

About this clone: The read halts 3 residues ahead of the CDR3 end, with the missing end drawn from the germline J gene. The V and J genes are TRBV5-1 and TRBJ1-1; TRBD1 might be the D (5 bases). Between the trimmed V and J ends, which lost 2 bases and 4 bases, there was a span of 12 bases. This CDR3 contains 14 residues. Germline V CDR1 and CDR2: SGHRS, YFSETQ. CDR3 sequence: CASSLGPGSTEAFF. CDR3 DNA (partial): TGCGCCAGCAGCTTAGGGCCAGGGAGCACTGAA.

Points on this clone: The sequenced fragment ends 3 residues before the CDR3 boundary, so the rest is inferred from the germline J gene. The chain links TRBV10-3 to TRBJ1-3; D not resolved. Germline lookup yields CDR1 ENHRY and CDR2 SYGVKD. With 3 bases removed from V and 9 bases from J, the gap between germline ends came to 9 bases. This CDR3 has 12 amino acids. Partial CDR3 DNA: TGTGCCATCAGTGACCTGGTTAGCACC. Encoded protein: CAISDLVST. The whole CDR3 sequence reads CAISDLVSTIYF.

A word on this clone: The DNA ends 3 residues before the CDR3 does, and the rest of the CDR3 is filled in from the germline J gene. V is TRBV20-1 and J is TRBJ1-4; D call uncertain. Germline CDR1 DFQATT, CDR2 SNEGSKA (reference sequence). V was trimmed by 7 bases and J by 5 bases, leaving 11 bases between them. This CDR3 has 12 residues. The CDR3 spells CSGLQTNEKLFF. The sequenced CDR3 bases are TGCAGTGGGTTACAGACGAATGAAAAA.

In the case of this clone: The CDR3 end is not reached by the read, which stops 3 residues before it; the germline J gene fills it in. This chain links TRBV19 with TRBJ1-6; 7 bases map to TRBD1. Looked up from germline, CDR1 is LNHDA and CDR2 is SQIVND (reference sequence). The J segment lost 3 bases and the V segment lost 5 bases, leaving 7 bases of the junction unmatched. The CDR3 has 16 amino acids. The CDR3 bases that were read are TGTGCCAGTAGTTCCACGGGACAGTACTATAATTCACCC. Amino acids: CASSSTGQYYNSP. The complete CDR3 sequence is CASSSTGQYYNSPLHF.

About this clone itself: From the germline J gene comes the end of the CDR3, since the read stops 3 residues before it. This rearrangement joins TRBV19 to TRBJ1-1; 7 bases line up with TRBD1. Germline-derived CDR1 and CDR2 are LNHDA and SQIVND (reference sequence). The CDR3 runs to 13 residues. The ends lost 4 bases at V and 1 base at J; junction bases unmatched: 0. The CDR3 DNA, read in part, is TGTGCCAGTAGTAGACAGGGGAACACTGAA. As protein: CASSRQGNTE. The CDR3 as a whole reads CASSRQGNTEAFF.

CDR3 DNA (partial): TGTGCCACCAGCAGAGACAGGGCGGCGGAGACC. It is translated as CATSRDRAAET. The full CDR3 protein reads CATSRDRAAETQYF. This sequence joins TRBV15 and TRBJ2-5; D possibly corresponds to TRBD1 (5 bases). The CDR3 end falls 3 residues outside the read, so it is completed with the germline J gene. The germline V gene has CDR1 LNHNV and CDR2 YYDKDF (reference sequence). V shed 0 bases and J shed 5 bases, with 10 bases lying between them. CDR3 length equals 14 residues.

About this clone: The read stops 3 residues short of the end of the CDR3; the missing end is completed from the germline J gene. This chain uses TRBV7-2 with TRBJ1-2; TRBD1 matches 8 bases. Germline V gives CDR1 SGHTA, CDR2 FQGNSA. CDR3 length: 15 amino acids. CDR3 in amino acids: CASSLFRGRSDTYTF. The DNA read from the CDR3 is TGTGCCAGCAGCCTTTTCAGGGGGCGGTCAGATACC.

In regard to this clone: The read gets to within 3 residues of the CDR3 end, and the germline J gene fills in the rest. The rearrangement links TRBV20-1 to TRBJ1-1, with a tentative D call TRBD1 (5 bases). Germline V CDR1 and CDR2: DFQATT, SNEGSKA (reference sequence). The CDR3 runs to 11 residues. CDR3 loop: CSARDAGEAFF. The sequenced part of the CDR3 DNA is TGCAGTGCTAGAGATGCAGGGGAA.

Comment on this clone: The CDR3 is cut off 3 residues early in the read; its end comes from the germline J gene. This chain joins TRBV6-2 or TRBV6-3 and TRBJ1-6; 9 nucleotides match TRBD1. Per the germline V gene, CDR1 is MNHEY and CDR2 is SVGEGT. V shed 0 bases and J 7 bases; nucleotides not matched to a gene: 7. There are 17 residues in the CDR3. CDR3 protein: CASSYSIGTGLNSPLHF. CDR3 bases read: TGTGCCAGCAGTTACTCGATCGGGACAGGGTTGAATTCACCC.

Worth noting for this clone: The read ends 3 residues shy of where the CDR3 ends; the end is completed using the germline J gene. V and J are TRBV20-1 and TRBJ2-7; 10 positions agree with TRBD2. Germline loops: CDR1 DFQATT, CDR2 SNEGSKA (reference sequence). The length of the CDR3 is 15 residues. V lost 5 bases to trimming and J lost 1 base; unmatched junction nucleotides: 8. This CDR3 is CSAGDLAGESYEQYF. CDR3 DNA (partial): TGCAGTGCTGGGGATCTAGCGGGGGAGTCCTACGAG.

This clone shows up as medium-sized by frequency. With the read ending 3 residues before the CDR3 end, the germline J gene is used to fill in that end. The chain carries TRBV19 and TRBJ1-2, with unresolved D. The ends were cut back, 0 bases at V and 3 bases at J, with 11 bases in the middle. The CDR3 totals 15 residues. Looked up from germline, CDR1 is LNHDA and CDR2 is SQIVND (reference sequence). Partial CDR3 DNA: TGTGCCAGTAGTATAGATTACCGTAGCTACTATGGC. Its protein product is CASSIDYRSYYG. The full CDR3 is CASSIDYRSYYGYTF.

This clone is deemed medium-sized by its frequency. The observed sequence ends 3 residues before the CDR3 terminus, with the missing tail filled in from the germline J gene. The chain couples TRBV30 to TRBJ2-2, with D maybe TRBD1 (6 bases). V was cut by 2 bases and J by 6 bases, with 19 bases left in between. Germline V CDR1 and CDR2: GTSNPN, SVGIG (reference sequence). This CDR3 is built from 16 residues. The CDR3 bases that were read are TGTGCCTGGAGTAAGTCGACAGGCTGGATGGCCGGGGAG. Translating gives CAWSKSTGWMAGE. The CDR3 as a whole reads CAWSKSTGWMAGELFF.

This clone is called medium-sized based on its frequency. The read ends 3 residues before the CDR3 terminus; that terminus is restored from the germline J gene. The chain uses TRBV29-1 and TRBJ2-3; D perhaps matches TRBD1 (6 bases). The CDR3 contains 12 residues. V was cut by 6 bases and J by 6 bases, with 13 bases left in between. CDR1 and CDR2 (germline): SQVTM, ANQGSEA. CDR3 loop: CSVRATGDTQYF. CDR3 bases read: TGCAGCGTCCGAGCTACAGGGGATACG.